Below are 13 T cell receptor beta chains sequenced from a single sample in a study of T cell responses to AZD1222 COVID-19 vaccine. Clones were read by immunoSEQ multiplex PCR, and TCRdb kept only the in-frame ones, dropping some. The sample consists of 130,000 or so clones, 84% of them appearing once. The specimen was peripheral blood, collected 28 days after the second AZD1222 dose. The receptors shown here come from an adult who received the AZD1222 COVID-19 vaccine.

The genes are TRBV19 and TRBJ1-4, with D perhaps TRBD1 (5 bases). V was pared by 5 bases and J by 7 bases, with 14 bases between. The CDR3 spans 14 residues. Germline CDR1 and CDR2: LNHDA and SQIVND (reference sequence). In DNA form, the CDR3 reads TGTGCCAGTAGTGTGGGGACTCTTCCTGAAAAACTGTTTTTT. Protein: CASSVGTLPEKLFF.

For the CDR3, the DNA is TGTGCCAGCAGCGGACCCGGGACAGCTGGAAACACCATATATTTT. As protein: CASSGPGTAGNTIYF. The rearrangement uses TRBV9 and TRBJ1-3; TRBD1 matches at 7 bases. This CDR3 has 15 amino acids. The V gene end was trimmed by 3 bases and the J gene end by 2 bases; junction bases not matched to a gene: 5. In germline, CDR1 is SGDLS, CDR2 YYNGEE.

This clone was picked up many times. This CDR3 is also generated by other DNA sequences in the sample. In nucleotides, the CDR3 is TGTGCCAGCAGTTCCGGGAGGGGGAACACTGAAGCTTTCTTT. This sequence encodes CASSSGRGNTEAFF. The V and J genes are TRBV28 and TRBJ1-1, with a tentative D call TRBD1 (5 bases). The V end lost 4 bases, the J end lost 1 base, and 10 bases lay between the germline ends. The germline gives CDR1 MDHEN, CDR2 SYDVKM. The CDR3 loop spans 14 amino acids.

The DNA of the CDR3 is TGTGCCAGCAGTGAATTCGGGGCAGTGTACAATCAGCCCCAGCATTTT. Translation: CASSEFGAVYNQPQHF. The chain couples TRBV6-1 to TRBJ1-5; D might be TRBD1 (5 bases). Germline V gene lookup returns CDR1 MNHNS and CDR2 SASEGT. Trimming stripped 2 bases from V and 3 bases from J, with 14 bases between. The CDR3 is 16 residues long.

V and J are TRBV7-2 and TRBJ1-6, with TRBD1 identical over 10 bases. The CDR3 is 15 amino acids. V trimming: 5 bases; J trimming: 9 bases; junction bases outside the gene matches: 7. CDR1 is SGHTA, CDR2 FQGNSA, per germline. The CDR3 region is CASSQRTGGSSPLHF. The CDR3 DNA is TGTGCCAGCAGCCAGAGGACAGGGGGAAGTTCACCCCTCCACTTT.

V gene TRBV6-2 or TRBV6-3 combines with J gene TRBJ1-6; D may be TRBD1 (5 bases). This CDR3 contains 17 residues. Germline assignment: CDR1 MNHEY and CDR2 SVGEGT. Trimming left V 3 bases short and J 7 bases short, with 19 bases between. The CDR3: CASSYSEAIRTNSPLHF. The CDR3 nucleotides are TGTGCCAGCAGTTATTCCGAAGCGATAAGGACAAATTCACCCCTCCACTTT.

The V call is TRBV29-1, the J call TRBJ1-1; D not resolved. Germline V gene data show CDR1 as SQVTM and CDR2 as ANQGSEA. V lost 4 bases and J 0 bases, leaving 9 bases between the germline ends. The length of the CDR3 is 13 residues. The CDR3 spells CSVGHLMNTEAFF. CDR3 nucleotides: TGCAGCGTTGGACACCTCATGAACACTGAAGCTTTCTTT.

This clone has only a few counts. This chain connects TRBV15 to TRBJ2-7, with 7 nucleotides matching TRBD2. CDR1 and CDR2 (germline): LNHNV, YYDKDF (reference sequence). V dropped 1 base and J dropped 0; count of bases not matched to a gene: 6. The CDR3 consists of 16 residues. The CDR3 DNA follows: TGTGCCACCAGCAGAGTTGCGGGGGACCGCTCCTACGAGCAGTACTTC. Translated, it gives CATSRVAGDRSYEQYF.

CDR3 protein: CASSYQGQGGQPQHF. CDR3 bases: TGTGCCAGCAGTTACCAGGGACAGGGTGGTCAGCCCCAGCATTTT. The genes are TRBV6-2 or TRBV6-3 and TRBJ1-5; 9 bases map to TRBD1. CDR3 size: 15 residues. Germline V gene sequence: CDR1 MNHEY, CDR2 SVGEGT. The ends lost 2 bases at V and 6 bases at J; junction bases unmatched: 5.

This clone was counted once. The V gene is TRBV9, the J gene TRBJ1-2; TRBD1 agrees at 9 bases. The germline gives CDR1 SGDLS, CDR2 YYNGEE. Germline trimming cut 2 bases from V and 4 bases from J; bases unmatched to any gene: 6. The CDR3 loop spans 15 amino acids. CDR3 protein: CASSVRPGQGYGYTF. The CDR3, as DNA: TGTGCCAGCAGCGTCCGTCCGGGACAGGGCTATGGCTACACCTTC.

The J gene is TRBJ1-3, the V gene TRBV2; the match to TRBD1 covers 7 bases. V dropped 6 bases and J dropped 1; count of bases not matched to a gene: 3. This CDR3 is built from 14 residues. Germline V gene sequence: CDR1 SNHLY, CDR2 FYNNEI. Here the CDR3 reads CASRATGSGNTIYF. The CDR3 DNA reads as TGTGCCAGCAGAGCGACAGGGTCTGGAAACACCATATATTTT. The complete variable domain, with remaining parts taken from reference TRBV2 and TRBJ1-3, reads EPEVTQTPSHQVTQMGQEVILRCVPISNHLYFYWYRQILGQKVEFLVSFYNNEISEKSEIFDDQFSVERPDGSNFTLKIRSTKLEDSAMYFCASRATGSGNTIYFGEGSWLTVV.

This clone was seen a few times. This rearrangement joins TRBV19 to TRBJ2-3; 16 bases are shared with TRBD2. Germline V gene data show CDR1 as LNHDA and CDR2 as SQIVND (reference sequence). V dropped 4 bases and J dropped 4; count of bases not matched to a gene: 11. CDR3 size: 19 residues. The CDR3 region is CASSSPGTSGGALPDTQYF. Written as DNA, the CDR3 is TGTGCCAGTAGTAGTCCCGGGACTAGCGGGGGGGCCCTGCCAGATACGCAGTATTTT.

This clone was picked up one time. CDR3 protein: CATTDPGQGFGYTF. For the CDR3, the DNA is TGTGCCACTACGGATCCGGGACAGGGTTTTGGCTACACCTTC. V usage is TRBV19 and J usage is TRBJ1-2; 9 bases are shared with TRBD1. Unmatched junction bases numbered 13, after V lost 10 bases and J lost 7 bases. Germline CDR1 LNHDA, CDR2 SQIVND (reference sequence). This CDR3 is 14 amino acids long. The whole variable domain, remainder taken from reference TRBV19 and TRBJ1-2, is DGGITQSPKYLFRKEGQNVTLSCEQNLNHDAMYWYRQDPGQGLRLIYYSQIVNDFQKGDIAEGYSVSREKKESFPLTVTSAQKNPTAFYLCATTDPGQGFGYTFGSGTRLTVV.